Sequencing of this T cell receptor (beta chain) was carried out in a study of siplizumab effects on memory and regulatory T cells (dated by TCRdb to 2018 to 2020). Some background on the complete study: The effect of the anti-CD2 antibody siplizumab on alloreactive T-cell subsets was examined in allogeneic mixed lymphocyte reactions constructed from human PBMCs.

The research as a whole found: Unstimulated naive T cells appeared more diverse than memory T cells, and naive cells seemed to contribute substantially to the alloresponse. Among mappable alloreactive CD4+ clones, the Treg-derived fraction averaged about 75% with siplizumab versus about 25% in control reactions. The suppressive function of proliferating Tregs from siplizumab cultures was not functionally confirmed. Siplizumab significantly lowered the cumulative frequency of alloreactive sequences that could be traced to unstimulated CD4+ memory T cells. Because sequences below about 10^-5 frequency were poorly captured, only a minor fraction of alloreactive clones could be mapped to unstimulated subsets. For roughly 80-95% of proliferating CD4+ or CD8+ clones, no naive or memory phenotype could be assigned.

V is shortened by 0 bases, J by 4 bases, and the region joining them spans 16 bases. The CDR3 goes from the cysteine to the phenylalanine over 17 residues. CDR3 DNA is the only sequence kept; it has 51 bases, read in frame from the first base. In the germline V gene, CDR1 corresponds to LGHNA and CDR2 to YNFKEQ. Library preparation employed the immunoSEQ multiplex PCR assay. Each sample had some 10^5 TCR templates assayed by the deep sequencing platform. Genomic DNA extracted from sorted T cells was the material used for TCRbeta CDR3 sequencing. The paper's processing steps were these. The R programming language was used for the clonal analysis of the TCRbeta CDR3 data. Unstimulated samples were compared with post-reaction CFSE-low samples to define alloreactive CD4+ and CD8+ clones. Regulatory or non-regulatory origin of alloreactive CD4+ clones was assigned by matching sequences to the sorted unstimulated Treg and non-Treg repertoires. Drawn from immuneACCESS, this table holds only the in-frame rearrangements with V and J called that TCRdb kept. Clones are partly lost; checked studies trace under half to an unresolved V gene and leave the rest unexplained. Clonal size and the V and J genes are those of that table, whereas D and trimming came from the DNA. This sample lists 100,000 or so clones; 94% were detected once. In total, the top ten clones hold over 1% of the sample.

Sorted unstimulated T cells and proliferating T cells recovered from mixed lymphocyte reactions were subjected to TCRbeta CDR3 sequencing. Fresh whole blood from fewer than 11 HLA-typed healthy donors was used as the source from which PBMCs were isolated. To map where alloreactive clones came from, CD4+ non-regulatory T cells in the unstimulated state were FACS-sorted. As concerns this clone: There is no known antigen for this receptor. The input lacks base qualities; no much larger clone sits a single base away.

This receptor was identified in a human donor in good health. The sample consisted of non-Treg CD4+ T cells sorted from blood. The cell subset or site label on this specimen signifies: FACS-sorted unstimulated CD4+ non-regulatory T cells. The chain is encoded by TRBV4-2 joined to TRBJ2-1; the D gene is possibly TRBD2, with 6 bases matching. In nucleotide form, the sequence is TGTGCCAGCAGCCAAGATCTTTCCTTAGCGGTATACAATGAGCAGTTCTTC. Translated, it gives CASSQDLSLAVYNEQFF.